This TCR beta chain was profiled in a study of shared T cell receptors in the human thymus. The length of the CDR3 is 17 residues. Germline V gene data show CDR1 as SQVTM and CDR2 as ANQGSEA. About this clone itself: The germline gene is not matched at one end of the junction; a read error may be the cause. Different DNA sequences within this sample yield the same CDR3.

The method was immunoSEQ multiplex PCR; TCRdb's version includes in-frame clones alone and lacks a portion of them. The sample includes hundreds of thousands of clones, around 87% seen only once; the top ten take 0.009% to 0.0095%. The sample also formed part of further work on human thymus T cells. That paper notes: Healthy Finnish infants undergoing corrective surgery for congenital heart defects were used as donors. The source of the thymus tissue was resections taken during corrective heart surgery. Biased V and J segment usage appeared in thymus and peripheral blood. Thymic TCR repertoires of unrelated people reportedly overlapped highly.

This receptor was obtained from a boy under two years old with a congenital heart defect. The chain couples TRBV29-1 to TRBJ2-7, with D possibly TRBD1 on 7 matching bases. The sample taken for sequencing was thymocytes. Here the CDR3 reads CSVEEGAKGALSYEQYF. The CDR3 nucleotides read TGCAGCGTTGAGGAGGGGGCTAAAGGCGCACTCTCCTATGAGCAGTACTTC.